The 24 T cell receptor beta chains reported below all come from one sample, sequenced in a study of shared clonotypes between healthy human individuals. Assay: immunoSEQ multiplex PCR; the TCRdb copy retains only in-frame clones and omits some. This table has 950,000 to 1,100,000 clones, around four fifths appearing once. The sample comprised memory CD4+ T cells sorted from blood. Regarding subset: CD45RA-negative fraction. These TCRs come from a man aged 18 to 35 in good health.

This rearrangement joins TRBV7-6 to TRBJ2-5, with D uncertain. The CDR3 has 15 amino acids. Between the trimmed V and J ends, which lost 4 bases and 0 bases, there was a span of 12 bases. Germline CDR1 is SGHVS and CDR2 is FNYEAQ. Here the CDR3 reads CASSSSRSNQETQYF. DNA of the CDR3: TGTGCCAGCAGCTCAAGCCGCAGCAACCAAGAGACCCAGTACTTC.

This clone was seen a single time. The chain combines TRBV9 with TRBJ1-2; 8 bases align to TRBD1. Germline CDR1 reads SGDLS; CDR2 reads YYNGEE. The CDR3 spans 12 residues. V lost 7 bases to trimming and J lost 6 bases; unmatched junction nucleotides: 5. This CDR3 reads CASSDRGDGYTF. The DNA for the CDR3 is TGTGCCAGCTCCGACAGGGGCGATGGCTACACCTTC.

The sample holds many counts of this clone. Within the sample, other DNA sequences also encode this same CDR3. CDR3 nucleotides: TGTGCCAGCTCACCACCTTCCGACTACGAGCAGTACTTC. This encodes CASSPPSDYEQYF. The chain joins TRBV18 to TRBJ2-7; D is undetermined. CDR3 size: 13 residues. V was shortened by 0 bases and J by 3 bases, with 6 bases between the two germline ends. Germline V CDR1 and CDR2: KGHSH, LQKENI.

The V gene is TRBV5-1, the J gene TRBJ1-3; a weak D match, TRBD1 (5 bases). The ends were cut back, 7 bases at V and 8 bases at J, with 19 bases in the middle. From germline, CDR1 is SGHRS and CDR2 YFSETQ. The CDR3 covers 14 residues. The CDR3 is CASGNGAGADTIYF. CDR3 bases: TGCGCCAGCGGAAACGGGGCTGGGGCGGACACCATATATTTT.

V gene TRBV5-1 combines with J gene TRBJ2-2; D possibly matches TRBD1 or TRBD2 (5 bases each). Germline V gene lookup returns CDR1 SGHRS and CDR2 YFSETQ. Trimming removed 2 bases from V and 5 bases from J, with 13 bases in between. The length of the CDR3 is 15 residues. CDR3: CASSFTGPRTGELFF. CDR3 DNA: TGCGCCAGCAGCTTTACGGGACCGAGGACCGGGGAGCTGTTTTTT.

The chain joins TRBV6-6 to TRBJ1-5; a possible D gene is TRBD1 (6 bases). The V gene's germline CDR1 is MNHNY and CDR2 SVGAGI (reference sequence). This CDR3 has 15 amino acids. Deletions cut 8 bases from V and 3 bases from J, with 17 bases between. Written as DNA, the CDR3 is TGTGCCAGCCGCGGAGAGGGGGGTCTCAATCAGCCCCAGCATTTT. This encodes CASRGEGGLNQPQHF.

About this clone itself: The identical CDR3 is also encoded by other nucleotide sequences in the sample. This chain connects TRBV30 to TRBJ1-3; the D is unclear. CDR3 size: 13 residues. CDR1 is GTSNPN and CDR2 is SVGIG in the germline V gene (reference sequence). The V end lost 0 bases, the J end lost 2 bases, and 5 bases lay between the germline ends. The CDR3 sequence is CAWSVPPGNTIYF. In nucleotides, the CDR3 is TGTGCCTGGAGTGTACCACCTGGAAACACCATATATTTT. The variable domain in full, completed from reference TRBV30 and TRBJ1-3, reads SQTIHQWPATLVQPVGSPLSLECTVEGTSNPNLYWYRQAAGRGLQLLFYSVGIGQISSEVPQNLSASRPQDRQFILSSKKLLLSDSGFYLCAWSVPPGNTIYFGEGSWLTVV.

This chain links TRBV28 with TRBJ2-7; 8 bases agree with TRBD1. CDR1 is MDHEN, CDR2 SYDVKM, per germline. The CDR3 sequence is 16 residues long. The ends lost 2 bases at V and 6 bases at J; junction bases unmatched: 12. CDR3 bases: TGTGCCAGCAGTTTAGGGCGGACAGGGTTATACCCCGAGCAGTACTTC. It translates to CASSLGRTGLYPEQYF.

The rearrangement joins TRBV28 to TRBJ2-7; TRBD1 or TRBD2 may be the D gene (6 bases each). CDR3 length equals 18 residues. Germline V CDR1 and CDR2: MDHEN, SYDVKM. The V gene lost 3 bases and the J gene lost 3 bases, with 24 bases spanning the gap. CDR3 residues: CASSFPPPGGPINYEQYF. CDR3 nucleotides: TGTGCCAGCAGTTTTCCCCCTCCCGGGGGCCCCATCAACTACGAGCAGTACTTC.

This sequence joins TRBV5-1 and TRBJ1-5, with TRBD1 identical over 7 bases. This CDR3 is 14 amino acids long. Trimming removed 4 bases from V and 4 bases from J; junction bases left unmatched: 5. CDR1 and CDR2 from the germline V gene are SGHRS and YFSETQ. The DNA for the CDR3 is TGCGCCAGCAGCCGAGGGGGCGGAAATCAGCCCCAGCATTTT. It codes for CASSRGGGNQPQHF.

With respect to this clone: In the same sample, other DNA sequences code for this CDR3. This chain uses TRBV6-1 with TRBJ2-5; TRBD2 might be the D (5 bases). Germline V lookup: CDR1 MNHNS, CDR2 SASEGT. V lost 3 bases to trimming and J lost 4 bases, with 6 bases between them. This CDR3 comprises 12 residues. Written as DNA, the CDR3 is TGTGCCAGCAGTGATCGGGGAGAGACCCAGTACTTC. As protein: CASSDRGETQYF.

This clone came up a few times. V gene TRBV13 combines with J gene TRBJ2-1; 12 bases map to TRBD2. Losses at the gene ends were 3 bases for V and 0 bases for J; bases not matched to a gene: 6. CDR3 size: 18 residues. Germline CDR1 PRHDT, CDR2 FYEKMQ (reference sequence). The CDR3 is CASSFQTSGRSSYNEQFF. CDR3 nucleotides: TGTGCCAGCAGCTTCCAGACTAGCGGGAGAAGCTCCTACAATGAGCAGTTCTTC.

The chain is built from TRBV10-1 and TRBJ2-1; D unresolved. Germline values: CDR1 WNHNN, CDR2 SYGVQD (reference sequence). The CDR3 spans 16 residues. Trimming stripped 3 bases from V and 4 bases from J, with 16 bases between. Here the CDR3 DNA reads TGCGCCAGCAGTGATCGGACCCAGTTGGGGTACAATGAGCAGTTCTTC. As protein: CASSDRTQLGYNEQFF.

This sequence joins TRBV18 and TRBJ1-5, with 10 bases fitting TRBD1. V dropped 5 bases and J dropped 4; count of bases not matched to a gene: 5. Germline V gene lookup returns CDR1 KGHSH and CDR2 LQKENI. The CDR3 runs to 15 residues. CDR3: CASSVGTGVNQPQHF. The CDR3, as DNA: TGTGCCAGCTCAGTCGGGACAGGGGTTAATCAGCCCCAGCATTTT.

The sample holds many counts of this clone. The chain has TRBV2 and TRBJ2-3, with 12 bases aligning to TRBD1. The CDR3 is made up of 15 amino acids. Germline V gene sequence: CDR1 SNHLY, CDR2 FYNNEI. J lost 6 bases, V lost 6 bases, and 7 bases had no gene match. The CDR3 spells CASSHRDRGLDTQYF. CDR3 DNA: TGTGCCAGCAGCCACCGGGACAGGGGGCTGGATACGCAGTATTTT.

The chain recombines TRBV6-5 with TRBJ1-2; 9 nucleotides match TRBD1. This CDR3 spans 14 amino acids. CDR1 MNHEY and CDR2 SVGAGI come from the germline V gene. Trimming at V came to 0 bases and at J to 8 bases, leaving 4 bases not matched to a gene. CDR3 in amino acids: CASSYSTGGRGYTF. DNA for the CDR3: TGTGCCAGCAGTTACTCTACAGGGGGCCGGGGCTACACCTTC.

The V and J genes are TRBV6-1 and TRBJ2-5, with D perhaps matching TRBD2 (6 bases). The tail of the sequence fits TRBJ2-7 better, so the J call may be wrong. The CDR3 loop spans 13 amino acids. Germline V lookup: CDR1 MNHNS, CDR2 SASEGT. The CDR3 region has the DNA TGTGCCAGCAGTGAAGGGTATAGCGGCGAGCAGTACTTC. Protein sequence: CASSEGYSGEQYF.

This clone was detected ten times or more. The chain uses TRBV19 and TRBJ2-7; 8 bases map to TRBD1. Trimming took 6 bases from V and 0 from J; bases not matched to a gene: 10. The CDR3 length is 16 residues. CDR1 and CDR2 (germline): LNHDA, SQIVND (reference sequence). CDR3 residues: CASSTDIGQGSYEQYF. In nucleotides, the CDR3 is TGTGCCAGTAGCACAGATATCGGACAGGGCTCCTACGAGCAGTACTTC.

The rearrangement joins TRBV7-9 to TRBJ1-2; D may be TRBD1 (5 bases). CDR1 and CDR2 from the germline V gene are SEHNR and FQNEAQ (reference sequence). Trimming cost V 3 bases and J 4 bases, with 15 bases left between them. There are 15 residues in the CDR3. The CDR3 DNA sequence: TGTGCCAGCAGCTTTGTTGGGACGGTTTCCTATGGCTACACCTTC. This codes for CASSFVGTVSYGYTF.

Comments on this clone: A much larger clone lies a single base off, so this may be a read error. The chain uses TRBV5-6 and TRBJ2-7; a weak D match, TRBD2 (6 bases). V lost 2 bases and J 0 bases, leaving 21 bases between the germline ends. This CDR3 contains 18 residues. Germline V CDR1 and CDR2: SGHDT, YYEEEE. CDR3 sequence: CASSLQLTWTTRSYEQYF. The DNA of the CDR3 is TGTGCCAGCAGCTTACAGCTAACTTGGACTACGCGCTCCTACGAGCAGTACTTC.

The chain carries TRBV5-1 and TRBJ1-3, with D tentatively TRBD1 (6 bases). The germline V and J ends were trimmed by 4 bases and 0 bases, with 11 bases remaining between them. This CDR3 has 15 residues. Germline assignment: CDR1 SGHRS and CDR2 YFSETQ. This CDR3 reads CASSQDRLSGNTIYF. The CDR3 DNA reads TGCGCCAGCAGCCAGGACAGACTCTCTGGAAACACCATATATTTT.

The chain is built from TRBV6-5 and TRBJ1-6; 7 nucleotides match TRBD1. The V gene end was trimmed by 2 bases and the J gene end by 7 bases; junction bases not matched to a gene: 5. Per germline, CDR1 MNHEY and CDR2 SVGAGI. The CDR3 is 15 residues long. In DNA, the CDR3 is TGTGCCAGCAGTTACCGGACAGGAGGAAATTCACCCCTCCACTTT. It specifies CASSYRTGGNSPLHF.

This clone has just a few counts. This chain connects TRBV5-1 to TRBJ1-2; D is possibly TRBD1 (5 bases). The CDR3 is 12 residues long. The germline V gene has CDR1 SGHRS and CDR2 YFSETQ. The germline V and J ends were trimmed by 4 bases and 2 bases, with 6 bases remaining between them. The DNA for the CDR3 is TGCGCCAGCAGCGACAGCAACTATGGCTACACCTTC. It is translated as CASSDSNYGYTF.

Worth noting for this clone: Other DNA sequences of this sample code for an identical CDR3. CDR3 in DNA: TGTGCCAGCAGTAGACAGGGGTATAGCAATCAGCCCCAGCATTTT. The encoded protein is CASSRQGYSNQPQHF. The chain uses TRBV2 and TRBJ1-5, with TRBD1 matching 8 bases. Germline assignment: CDR1 SNHLY and CDR2 FYNNEI. Trimming removed 5 bases from V and 0 bases from J; junction bases left unmatched: 3. The CDR3 totals 15 residues. The variable domain in full, completed from reference TRBV2 and TRBJ1-5, reads EPEVTQTPSHQVTQMGQEVILRCVPISNHLYFYWYRQILGQKVEFLVSFYNNEISEKSEIFDDQFSVERPDGSNFTLKIRSTKLEDSAMYFCASSRQGYSNQPQHFGDGTRLSIL.